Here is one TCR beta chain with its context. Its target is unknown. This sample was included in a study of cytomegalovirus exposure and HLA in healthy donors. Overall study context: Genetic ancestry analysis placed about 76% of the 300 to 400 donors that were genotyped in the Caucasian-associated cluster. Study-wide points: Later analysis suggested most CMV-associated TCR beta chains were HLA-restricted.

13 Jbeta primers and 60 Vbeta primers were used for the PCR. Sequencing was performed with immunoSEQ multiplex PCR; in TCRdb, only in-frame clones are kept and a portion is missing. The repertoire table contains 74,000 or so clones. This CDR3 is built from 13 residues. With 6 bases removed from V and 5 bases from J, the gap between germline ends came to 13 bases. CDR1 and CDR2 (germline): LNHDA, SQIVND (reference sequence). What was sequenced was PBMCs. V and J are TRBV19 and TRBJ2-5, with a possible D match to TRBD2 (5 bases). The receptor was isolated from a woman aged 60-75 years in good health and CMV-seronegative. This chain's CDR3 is CASSASLMETQYF. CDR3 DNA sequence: TGTGCCAGTAGCGCTAGCCTTATGGAGACCCAGTACTTC.